Listed below are T cell receptor beta chains from one sample, sequenced in a study of human T cells and chemical hapten exposure. Each CDR3 protein is one row after TCRdb ran MiXCR on the 5' RACE reads. There are 110,000 or so distinct CDR3 sequences in the sample; around 20% occur only once, and 2.8% lies in the top ten. These receptors were obtained from a human donor in good health. Both conserved end residues are part of each CDR3. The D gene is left open where the match is weak. Size is omitted from some rows. Given values are once, few, many or a class for expanded clones.

clone_size j_call v_call d_call cdr3_nt cdr3_aa
. TRBJ2-5 TRBV19 TRBD2 TGTGCCAGTAGTATCGGATTCGGGAGGGCTGGAGAGACCCAGTACTTC CASSIGFGRAGETQYF
. TRBJ1-1 TRBV28 . TGTGCCAGCAGTTTTTTGGTATCCAACACTGAAGCTTTCTTT CASSFLVSNTEAFF
. TRBJ1-3 TRBV15 . TGTGCCACCAGCAGGGAACAGGCGAGCTCTGGAAACACCATATATTTT CATSREQASSGNTIYF
. TRBJ2-1 TRBV3-1 . TGTGCCAGCAGCCAAGCTAGCCTTTACAATGAGCAGTTCTTC CASSQASLYNEQFF
few TRBJ2-1 TRBV20-1 . TGCAGTGCTGACAACCCCATTGTTAGCGAGGGGTTCTTC CSADNPIVSEGFF
. TRBJ2-3 TRBV11-2 TRBD1 TGTGCCAGCAGTTTAGGGGGCCGGACGCAGTATTTT CASSLGGRTQYF
. TRBJ2-3 TRBV10-1 . TGCGCCAGCAGTGAGGGCCTTGGCCCAGATACGCAGTATTTT CASSEGLGPDTQYF
few TRBJ1-5 TRBV5-5 TRBD1 TGTGCCAGCAGCTCAGGGGGCACAAGCAATCAGCCCCAGCATTTT CASSSGGTSNQPQHF
few TRBJ1-2 TRBV12-3/TRBV12-4 . TGTGCCAGCAAATTTAACTATGGCTACACCTTC CASKFNYGYTF
. TRBJ2-3 TRBV30 . TGTGCCTGGAGTGTTCCGGGACATTCTAGCACAGATACGCAGTATTTT CAWSVPGHSSTDTQYF
many TRBJ2-2 TRBV29-1 . TGCAGCGTCCAGGACAGAAACACCGGGGAGCTGTTTTTT CSVQDRNTGELFF
. TRBJ1-1 TRBV25-1 . TGTGCCAGCAGCGGGGTCACTGAAGCTTTCTTT CASSGVTEAFF
. TRBJ1-5 TRBV20-1 TRBD1 TGCAGTGCTGGACAGGGGCTATACGAGGGCAATCAGCCCCAGCATTTT CSAGQGLYEGNQPQHF
. TRBJ2-1 TRBV10-1 TRBD2 TGCGCCAGCAGTGAGGTAGTCCAGCGGGAAGGTTACAATGAGCAGTTCTTC CASSEVVQREGYNEQFF
. TRBJ1-1 TRBV6-4 . TGTGCCAGCAGTGACTCGGGGGGCGGCGAGGCTTTCTTT CASSDSGGGEAFF
. TRBJ1-3 TRBV28 . TGTGCCAGCAGCGCGGGAGGGTCTGGAAACACCATATATTTT CASSAGGSGNTIYF